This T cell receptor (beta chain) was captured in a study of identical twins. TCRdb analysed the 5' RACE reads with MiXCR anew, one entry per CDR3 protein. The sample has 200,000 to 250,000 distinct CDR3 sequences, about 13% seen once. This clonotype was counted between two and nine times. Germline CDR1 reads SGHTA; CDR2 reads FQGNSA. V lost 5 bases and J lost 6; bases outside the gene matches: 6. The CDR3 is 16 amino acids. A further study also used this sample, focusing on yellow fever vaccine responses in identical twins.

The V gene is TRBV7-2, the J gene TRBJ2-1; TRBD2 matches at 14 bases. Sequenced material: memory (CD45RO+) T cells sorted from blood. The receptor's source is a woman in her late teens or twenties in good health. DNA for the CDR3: TGTGCCAGCAGCCGGGGTGGACTAGCGGGAGGCAATGAGCAGTTCTTC. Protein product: CASSRGGLAGGNEQFF.